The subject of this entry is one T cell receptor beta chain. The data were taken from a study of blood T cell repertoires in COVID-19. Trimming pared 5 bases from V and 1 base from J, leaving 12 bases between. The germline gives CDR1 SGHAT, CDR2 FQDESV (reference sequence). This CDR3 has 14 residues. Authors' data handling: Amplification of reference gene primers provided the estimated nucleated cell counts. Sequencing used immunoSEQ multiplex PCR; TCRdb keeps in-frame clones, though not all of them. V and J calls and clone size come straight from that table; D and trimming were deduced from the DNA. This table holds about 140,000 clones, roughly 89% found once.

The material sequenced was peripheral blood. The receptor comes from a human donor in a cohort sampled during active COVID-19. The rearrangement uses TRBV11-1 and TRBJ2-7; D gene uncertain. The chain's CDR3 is CASSLSTVSYEQYF. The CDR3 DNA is TGTGCCAGCAGCCTCTCCACAGTTTCCTACGAGCAGTACTTC.